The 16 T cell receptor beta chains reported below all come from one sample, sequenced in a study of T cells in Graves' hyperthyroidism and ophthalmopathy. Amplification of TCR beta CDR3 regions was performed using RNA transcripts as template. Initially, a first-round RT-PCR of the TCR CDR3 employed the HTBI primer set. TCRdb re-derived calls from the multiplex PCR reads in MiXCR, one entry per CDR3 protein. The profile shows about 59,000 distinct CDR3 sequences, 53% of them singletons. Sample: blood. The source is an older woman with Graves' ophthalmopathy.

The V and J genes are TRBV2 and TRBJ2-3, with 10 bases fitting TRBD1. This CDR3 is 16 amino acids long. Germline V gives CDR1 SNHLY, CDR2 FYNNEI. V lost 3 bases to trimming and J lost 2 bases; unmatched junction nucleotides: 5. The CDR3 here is CASSDRTGGDTDTQYF. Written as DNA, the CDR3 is TGTGCCAGCAGTGATCGGACAGGGGGGGACACAGATACGCAGTATTTT. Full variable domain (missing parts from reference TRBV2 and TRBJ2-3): EPEVTQTPSHQVTQMGQEVILRCVPISNHLYFYWYRQILGQKVEFLVSFYNNEISEKSEIFDDQFSVERPDGSNFTLKIRSTKLEDSAMYFCASSDRTGGDTDTQYFGPGTRLTVL.

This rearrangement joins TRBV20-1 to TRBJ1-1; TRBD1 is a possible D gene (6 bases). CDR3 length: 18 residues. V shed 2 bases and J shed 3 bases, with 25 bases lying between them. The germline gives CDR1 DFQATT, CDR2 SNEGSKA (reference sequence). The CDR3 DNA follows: TGCAGTGCTAGATCCTCGACTAGCGGGGGCATGGCGGACACTGAAGCTTTCTTT. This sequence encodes CSARSSTSGGMADTEAFF.

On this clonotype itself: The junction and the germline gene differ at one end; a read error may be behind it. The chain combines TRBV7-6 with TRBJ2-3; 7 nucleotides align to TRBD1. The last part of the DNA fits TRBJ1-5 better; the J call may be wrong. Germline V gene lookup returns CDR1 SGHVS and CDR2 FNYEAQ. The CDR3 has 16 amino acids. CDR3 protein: CASSQAQGGRIDTQHF. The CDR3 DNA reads TGCGCCAGCAGCCAGGCGCAGGGGGGCCGAATAGATACGCAGCATTTT.

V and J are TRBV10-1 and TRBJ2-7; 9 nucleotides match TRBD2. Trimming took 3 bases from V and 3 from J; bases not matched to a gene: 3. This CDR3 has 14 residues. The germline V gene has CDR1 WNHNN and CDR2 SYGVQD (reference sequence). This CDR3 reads CASSDATSGYEQYF. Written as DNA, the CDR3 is TGCGCCAGCAGTGACGCGACTAGCGGCTACGAGCAGTACTTC.

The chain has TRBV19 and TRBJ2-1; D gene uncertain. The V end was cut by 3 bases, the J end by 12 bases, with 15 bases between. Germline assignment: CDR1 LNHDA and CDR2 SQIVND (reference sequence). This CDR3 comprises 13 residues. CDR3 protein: CASSMGGTPGQFF. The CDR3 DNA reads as TGTGCCAGTAGTATGGGCGGTACCCCTGGGCAGTTCTTC.

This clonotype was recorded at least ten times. The CDR3 sequence is CASSRGGNTEAFF. The CDR3 bases are TGTGCCAGCAGCCGGGGGGGAAACACTGAAGCTTTCTTT. V is TRBV14 and J is TRBJ1-1, with TRBD1 as a possible D gene (5 bases). Trimming removed 4 bases from V and 2 bases from J, with 8 bases in between. The germline V gene has CDR1 SGHDN and CDR2 FVKESK. The CDR3 spans 13 residues.

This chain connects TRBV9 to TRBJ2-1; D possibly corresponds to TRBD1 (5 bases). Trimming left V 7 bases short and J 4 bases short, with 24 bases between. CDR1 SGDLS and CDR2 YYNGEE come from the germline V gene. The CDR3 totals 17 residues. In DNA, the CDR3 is TGTGCCAGCTACGAGGTCACGGACACTGAAGCTTACAATGAGCAGTTCTTC. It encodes CASYEVTDTEAYNEQFF.

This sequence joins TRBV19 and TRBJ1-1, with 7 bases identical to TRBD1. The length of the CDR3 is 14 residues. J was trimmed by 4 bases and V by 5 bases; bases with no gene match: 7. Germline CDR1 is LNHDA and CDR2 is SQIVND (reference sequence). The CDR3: CASSVTGLLTEAFF. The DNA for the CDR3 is TGTGCCAGTAGTGTGACAGGGCTTCTCACTGAAGCTTTCTTT.

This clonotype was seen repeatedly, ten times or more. The CDR3 DNA is TGCAGTGCTAGCCCCGAGAGGGGGAGCACTGAAGCTTTCTTT. Its translation is CSASPERGSTEAFF. The gene calls are TRBV20-1 and TRBJ1-1; the D gene is possibly TRBD1 (6 bases). V was pared by 3 bases and J by 4 bases, with 15 bases between. The CDR3 totals 14 residues. Germline CDR1 and CDR2: DFQATT and SNEGSKA (reference sequence).

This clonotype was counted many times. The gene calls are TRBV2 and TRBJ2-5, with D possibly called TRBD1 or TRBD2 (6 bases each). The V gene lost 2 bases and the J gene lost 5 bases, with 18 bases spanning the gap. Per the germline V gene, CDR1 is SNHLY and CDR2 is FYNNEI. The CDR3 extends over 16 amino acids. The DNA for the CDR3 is TGTGCCAGCAGTGAATCGGGGGCCGCCTGGAAGGAGACCCAGTACTTC. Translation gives CASSESGAAWKETQYF.

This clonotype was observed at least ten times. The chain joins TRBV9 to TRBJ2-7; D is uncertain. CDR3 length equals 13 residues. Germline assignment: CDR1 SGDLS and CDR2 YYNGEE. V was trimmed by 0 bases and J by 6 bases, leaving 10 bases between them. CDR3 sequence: CASSVEGGGEQYF. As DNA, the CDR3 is TGTGCCAGCAGCGTAGAAGGTGGCGGCGAGCAGTACTTC. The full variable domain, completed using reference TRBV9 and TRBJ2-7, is DSGVTQTPKHLITATGQRVTLRCSPRSGDLSVYWYQQSLDQGLQFLIQYYNGEERAKGNILERFSAQQFPDLHSELNLSSLELGDSALYFCASSVEGGGEQYFGPGTRLTVT.

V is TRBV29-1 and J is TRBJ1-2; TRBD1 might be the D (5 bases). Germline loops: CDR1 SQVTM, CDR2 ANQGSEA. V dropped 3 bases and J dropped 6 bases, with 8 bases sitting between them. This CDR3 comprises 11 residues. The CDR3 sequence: CSVEGVDGYTF. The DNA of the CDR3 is TGCAGCGTTGAGGGGGTAGATGGCTACACCTTC.

The CDR3 region is CASSLGRTGGNYGYTF. DNA for the CDR3: TGCGCCAGCAGCTTGGGTCGGACAGGGGGGAACTATGGCTACACCTTC. The rearrangement joins TRBV5-1 to TRBJ1-2, with 10 positions matching TRBD1. In germline, CDR1 is SGHRS, CDR2 YFSETQ. There are 16 residues in the CDR3. V dropped 0 bases and J dropped 2; count of bases not matched to a gene: 4.

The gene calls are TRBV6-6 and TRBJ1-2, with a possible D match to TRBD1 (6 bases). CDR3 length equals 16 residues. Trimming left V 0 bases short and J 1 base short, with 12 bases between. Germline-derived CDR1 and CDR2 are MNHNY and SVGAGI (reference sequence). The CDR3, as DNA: TGTGCCAGCAGTTACTCGAAGGGGGGATATAACTATGGCTACACCTTC. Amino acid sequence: CASSYSKGGYNYGYTF.

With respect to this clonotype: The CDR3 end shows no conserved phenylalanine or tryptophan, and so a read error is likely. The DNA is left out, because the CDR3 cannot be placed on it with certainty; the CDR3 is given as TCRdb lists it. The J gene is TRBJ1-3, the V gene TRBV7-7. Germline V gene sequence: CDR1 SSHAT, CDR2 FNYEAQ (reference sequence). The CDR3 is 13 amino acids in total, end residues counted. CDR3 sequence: CASSPRKGLAGSL.

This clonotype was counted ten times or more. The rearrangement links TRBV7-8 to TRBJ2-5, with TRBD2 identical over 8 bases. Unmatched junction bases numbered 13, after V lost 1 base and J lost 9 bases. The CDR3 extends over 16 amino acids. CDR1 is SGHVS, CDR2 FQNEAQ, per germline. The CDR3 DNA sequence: TGTGCCAGCAGCTTAGAACGTGGGAGCTCGGGGGGGGCCCAGTACTTC. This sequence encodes CASSLERGSSGGAQYF. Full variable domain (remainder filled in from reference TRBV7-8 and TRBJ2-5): GAGVSQSPRYKVAKRGQDVALRCDPISGHVSLFWYQQALGQGPEFLTYFQNEAQLDKSGLPSDRFFAERPEGSVSTLKIQRTQQEDSAVYLCASSLERGSSGGAQYFGPGTRLLVL.